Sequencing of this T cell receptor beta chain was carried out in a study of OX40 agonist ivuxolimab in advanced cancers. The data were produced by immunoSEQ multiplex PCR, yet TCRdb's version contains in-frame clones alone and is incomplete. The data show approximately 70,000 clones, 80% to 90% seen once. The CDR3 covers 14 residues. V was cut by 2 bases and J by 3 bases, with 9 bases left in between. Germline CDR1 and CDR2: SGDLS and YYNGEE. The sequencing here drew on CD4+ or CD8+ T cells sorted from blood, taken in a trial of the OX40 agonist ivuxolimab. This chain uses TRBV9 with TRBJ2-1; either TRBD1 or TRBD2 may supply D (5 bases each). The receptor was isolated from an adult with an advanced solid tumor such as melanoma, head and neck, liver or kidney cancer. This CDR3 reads CASSVEGFYNEQFF. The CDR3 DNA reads TGTGCCAGCAGCGTTGAGGGGTTCTACAATGAGCAGTTCTTC.